This TCR beta chain was obtained from a study of blood T cell repertoires in COVID-19. Germline loops: CDR1 LGHDT, CDR2 YNNKEL (reference sequence). The CDR3 runs to 15 residues. With 0 bases removed from V and 4 bases from J, the gap between germline ends came to 13 bases. As handled by the study authors: Estimation of nucleated cell counts was performed using reference gene primer amplification. Method: immunoSEQ multiplex PCR; TCRdb's copy keeps in-frame clones and lacks some. That table gives V, J and clone size, and the DNA gave D and trimming. The table shows about 290,000 clones, with approximately 80% occurring only once.

The specimen was peripheral blood. This rearrangement joins TRBV3-1 (or the pseudogene TRBV3-2) to TRBJ2-7; D remains ambiguous. The TCR comes from a woman between 50 and 59 years old with active or convalescent COVID-19. The CDR3 DNA sequence: TGTGCCAGCAGCCAAGAAGGCGGCCTGTGGTACGAGCAGTACTTC. It yields the protein CASSQEGGLWYEQYF.